A selection of T cell receptor beta chains follows, all from one sample in a study of shared clonotypes between healthy human individuals. Profiled with immunoSEQ multiplex PCR; TCRdb holds only in-frame clones, not every one. Of approximately 1,000,000 clones in the sample, about 72% are singletons; the top ten hold roughly 0.9%. Sequences were obtained from memory CD4+ T cells from PBMCs. These TCRs come from a man between 18 and 35 years old in good health. Some clones in this sample may be carry-over from other donors' samples. Both conserved end residues are part of each CDR3.

j_call: TRBJ2-7; v_call: TRBV7-9; cdr3_aa: CASSSQGGSYEQYF
j_call: TRBJ2-1; v_call: TRBV6-1; cdr3_aa: CASSEETVGHYNEQFF
j_call: TRBJ1-3; v_call: TRBV28; cdr3_aa: CASSLEFPGNTIYF
j_call: TRBJ1-2; v_call: TRBV5-8; cdr3_aa: CASSLRNRETF
j_call: TRBJ1-5; v_call: TRBV9; cdr3_aa: CASSGGQRGQPQHF
j_call: TRBJ2-2; v_call: TRBV27; cdr3_aa: CASGGGPSAPTGELFF
j_call: TRBJ2-7; v_call: TRBV30; cdr3_aa: CAWGLAGEGRQYF
j_call: TRBJ2-3; v_call: TRBV5-1; cdr3_aa: CASSPGDPDTQYF
j_call: TRBJ2-3; v_call: TRBV7-2; cdr3_aa: CASSFGRGDTQYF
j_call: TRBJ1-2; v_call: TRBV6-6; cdr3_aa: CASSPQVDGYTF
j_call: TRBJ2-7; v_call: TRBV5-1; cdr3_aa: CASRDGEFNEQYF
j_call: TRBJ2-3; v_call: TRBV7-8; cdr3_aa: CASSFDWATDTQYF
j_call: TRBJ2-7; v_call: TRBV27; cdr3_aa: CASSLRGTGRRYEQYF
j_call: TRBJ2-1; v_call: TRBV2; cdr3_aa: CASANSNEQFF
j_call: TRBJ2-1; v_call: TRBV2; cdr3_aa: CASSAHSGAYNEQFF
j_call: TRBJ2-7; v_call: TRBV12-2; cdr3_aa: CASRFRLAGGRFHEQYF
j_call: TRBJ2-7; v_call: TRBV18; cdr3_aa: CASSPGRDSYEQYF
j_call: TRBJ2-1; v_call: TRBV5-4; cdr3_aa: CASSSGLSPYNEQFF
j_call: TRBJ1-4; v_call: TRBV7-9; cdr3_aa: CASSIGTGDEKLFF
j_call: TRBJ2-4; v_call: TRBV18; cdr3_aa: CASSPRAGQQNIQYF
j_call: TRBJ2-5; v_call: TRBV7-9; cdr3_aa: CASSLVRYQETQYF
j_call: TRBJ2-3; v_call: TRBV7-3; cdr3_aa: CASSPRGTSPTDTQYF
j_call: TRBJ2-1; v_call: TRBV4-3; cdr3_aa: CASSQVPHQTSGSNEQFF
j_call: TRBJ1-4; v_call: TRBV27; cdr3_aa: CASSPQTSGEKLFF
j_call: TRBJ2-7; v_call: TRBV28; cdr3_aa: CASRTGTLTYEQYF
j_call: TRBJ2-1; v_call: TRBV7-3; cdr3_aa: CASSLISGTYNEQFF
j_call: TRBJ2-3; v_call: TRBV25-1; cdr3_aa: CASSGISGGFSTDTQYF
j_call: TRBJ2-7; v_call: TRBV4-1; cdr3_aa: CASSNPPREQYF
j_call: TRBJ2-7; v_call: TRBV5-8; cdr3_aa: CASSLRQGDGYEQYF
j_call: TRBJ1-2; v_call: TRBV5-1; cdr3_aa: CASSLSFEASYGYTF
j_call: TRBJ2-3; v_call: TRBV7-3; cdr3_aa: CASSLRQTRGTDTQYF
j_call: TRBJ1-2; v_call: TRBV19; cdr3_aa: CASSGQGFYGYTF
j_call: TRBJ1-2; v_call: TRBV28; cdr3_aa: CASSTPTGGGYTF
j_call: TRBJ1-3; v_call: TRBV6-1; cdr3_aa: CASSPTGNTIYF
j_call: TRBJ1-5; v_call: TRBV6-6; cdr3_aa: CASMERTHGWNQPQHF
j_call: TRBJ2-7; v_call: TRBV7-2; cdr3_aa: CASNSGQGPYEQYF
j_call: TRBJ2-1; v_call: TRBV7-6; cdr3_aa: CASSLESGAGEQFF
j_call: TRBJ2-7; v_call: TRBV5-4; cdr3_aa: CASSQGGRGNEQYF
j_call: TRBJ2-7; v_call: TRBV14; cdr3_aa: CASSLRTREGEQYF
j_call: TRBJ2-7; v_call: TRBV7-2; cdr3_aa: CASSLARTPGYEQYF
j_call: TRBJ1-3; v_call: TRBV11-2; cdr3_aa: CASSSVGGLGNTIYF
j_call: TRBJ1-4; v_call: TRBV9; cdr3_aa: CASSAGQGNEKLFF
j_call: TRBJ2-3; v_call: TRBV20-1; cdr3_aa: CSARAGYTQYF